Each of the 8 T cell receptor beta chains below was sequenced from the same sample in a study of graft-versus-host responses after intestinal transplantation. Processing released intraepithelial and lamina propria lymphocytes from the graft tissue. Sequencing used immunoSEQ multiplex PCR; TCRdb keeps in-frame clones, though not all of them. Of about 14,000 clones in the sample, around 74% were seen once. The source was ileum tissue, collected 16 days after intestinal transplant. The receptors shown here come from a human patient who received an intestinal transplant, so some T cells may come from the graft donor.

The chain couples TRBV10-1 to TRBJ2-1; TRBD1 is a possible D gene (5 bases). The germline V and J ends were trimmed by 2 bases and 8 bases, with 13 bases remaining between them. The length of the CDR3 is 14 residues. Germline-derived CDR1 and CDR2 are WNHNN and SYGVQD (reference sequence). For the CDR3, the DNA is TGCGCCAGCAGTGAGGGCAGGGCGCCAGATGAGCAGTTCTTC. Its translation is CASSEGRAPDEQFF.

The CDR3 nucleotides are TGTGCCAGCAGACTAAAACAGGGCCCCTATGGCTACACCTTC. This encodes CASRLKQGPYGYTF. The chain uses TRBV6-6 and TRBJ1-2; D perhaps matches TRBD1 (6 bases). This CDR3 has 14 amino acids. Germline V gene sequence: CDR1 MNHNY, CDR2 SVGAGI (reference sequence). Trimming pared 6 bases from V and 4 bases from J, leaving 15 bases between.

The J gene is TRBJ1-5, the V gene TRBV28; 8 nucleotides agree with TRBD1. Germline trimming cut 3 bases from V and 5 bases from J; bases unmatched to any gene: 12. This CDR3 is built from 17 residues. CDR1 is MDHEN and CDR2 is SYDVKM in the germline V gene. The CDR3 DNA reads TGTGCCAGCAGTTTTGTTCCCGGACAGGGTATCTATCAGCCCCAGCATTTT. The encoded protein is CASSFVPGQGIYQPQHF.

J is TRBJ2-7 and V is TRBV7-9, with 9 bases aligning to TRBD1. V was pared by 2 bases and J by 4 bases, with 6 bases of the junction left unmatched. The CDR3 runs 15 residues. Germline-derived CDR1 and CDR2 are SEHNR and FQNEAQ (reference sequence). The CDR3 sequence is CASSLIETGGYEQYF. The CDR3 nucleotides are TGTGCCAGCAGCTTAATTGAGACAGGGGGATACGAGCAGTACTTC.

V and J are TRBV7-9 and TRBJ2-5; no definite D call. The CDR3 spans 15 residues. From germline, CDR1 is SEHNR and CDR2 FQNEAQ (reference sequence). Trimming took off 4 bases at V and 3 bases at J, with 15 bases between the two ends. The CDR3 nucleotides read TGTGCCAGCAGCTCTTACGCGGAAAATGAAGAGACCCAGTACTTC. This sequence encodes CASSSYAENEETQYF.

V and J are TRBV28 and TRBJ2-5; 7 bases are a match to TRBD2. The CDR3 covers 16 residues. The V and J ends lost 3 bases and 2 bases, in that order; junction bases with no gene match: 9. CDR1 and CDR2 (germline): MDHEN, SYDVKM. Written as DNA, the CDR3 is TGTGCCAGCAGTTTTATCGCGGGAGAATTACAAGAGACCCAGTACTTC. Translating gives CASSFIAGELQETQYF.

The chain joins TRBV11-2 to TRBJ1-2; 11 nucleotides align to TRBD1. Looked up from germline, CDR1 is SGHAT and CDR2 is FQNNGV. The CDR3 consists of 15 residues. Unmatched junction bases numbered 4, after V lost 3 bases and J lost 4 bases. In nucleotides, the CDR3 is TGTGCCAGCAGCTTGGGTGGACAGGGGGCCTATGGCTACACCTTC. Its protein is CASSLGGQGAYGYTF.

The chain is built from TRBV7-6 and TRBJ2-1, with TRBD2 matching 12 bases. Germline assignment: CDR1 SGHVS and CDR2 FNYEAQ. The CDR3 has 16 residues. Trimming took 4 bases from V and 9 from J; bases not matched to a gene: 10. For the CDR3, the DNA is TGTGCCAGCAGCTCCGAAACTAGCGGGAGGCGTGGTGAGCAGTTCTTC. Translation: CASSSETSGRRGEQFF.